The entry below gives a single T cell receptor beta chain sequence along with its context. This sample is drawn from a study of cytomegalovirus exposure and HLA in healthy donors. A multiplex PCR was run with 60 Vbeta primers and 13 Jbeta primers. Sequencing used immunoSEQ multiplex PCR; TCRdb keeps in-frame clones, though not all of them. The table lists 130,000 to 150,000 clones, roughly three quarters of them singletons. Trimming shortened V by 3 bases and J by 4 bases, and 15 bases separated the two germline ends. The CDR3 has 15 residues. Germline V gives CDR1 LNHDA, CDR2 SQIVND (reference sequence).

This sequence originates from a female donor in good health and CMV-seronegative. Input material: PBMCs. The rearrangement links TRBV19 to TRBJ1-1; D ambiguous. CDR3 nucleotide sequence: TGTGCCAGTAGTATTTCGACCTTGGGGAGCACTGAAGCTTTCTTT. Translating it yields CASSISTLGSTEAFF.